This T cell receptor (beta chain) was recovered during a study of cytomegalovirus exposure and HLA in healthy donors. Overall study results and limits: Presence/absence analysis assumed near-uniform sequencing depth across donors. Earlier findings revealed that most TCR beta V segments proved productive either about 90% or about 30% of the time. Diagnosis of cytomegalovirus status made by the classifier reportedly showed high specificity and sensitivity.

Worth noting for this clone: The antigen is not known.

At sampling all donors were nominally healthy, likely with unrecorded immune exposures. The CDR3 has 14 amino acids. V was clipped by 5 bases and J by 6 bases; unmatched bases: 4. The germline V gene encodes CDR1 MNHEY and CDR2 SVGAGI. This PCR relied on a set of 60 Vbeta primers and 13 Jbeta primers. Sequencing was performed with immunoSEQ multiplex PCR; in TCRdb, only in-frame clones are kept and a portion is missing. The table includes around 130,000 clones, less than 80% detected once. The sample taken for sequencing was PBMCs. The sequence was obtained from a man aged 35-49 years in good health and CMV-seropositive. V is TRBV6-5 and J is TRBJ1-2; 12 bases are shared with TRBD1. The CDR3 DNA reads TGTGCCAGCAGTACGGGACAGGGGGCGGATGGCTACACCTTC. The encoded protein is CASSTGQGADGYTF.